Below, 28 T cell receptor beta chains from the same sample are listed, as sequenced in a study of T cell repertoires in cytomegalovirus infection. TCRdb re-called the reads through MiXCR, storing one row per CDR3 protein. The table includes 500,000 or so distinct CDR3 sequences, 15% to 20% detected once. Specimen: CD8+ T cells from PBMCs. The receptors here all came from a human donor in good health (CMV status not recorded). Some clones in this sample may be carry-over from other donors' samples.

Only a few counts were recorded for this clonotype. The chain combines TRBV27 with TRBJ1-1; D is unclear. The V gene's germline CDR1 is MNHEY and CDR2 SMNVEV (reference sequence). The V end lost 4 bases, the J end lost 0 bases, and 12 bases lay between the germline ends. This CDR3 spans 15 amino acids. In nucleotides, the CDR3 is TGTGCCAGCAGTTCGAGACGAACCATGAACACTGAAGCTTTCTTT. This translates into CASSSRRTMNTEAFF.

Ten or more counts support this clonotype. Given a much more abundant clone one base away, this may be a read error. The chain joins TRBV7-9 to TRBJ1-1; 7 bases agree with TRBD1. CDR1 is SEHNR and CDR2 is FQNEAQ in the germline V gene (reference sequence). The CDR3 is 14 amino acids. The V and J ends lost 3 bases and 1 base, in that order; junction bases with no gene match: 2. CDR3 sequence (DNA): TGTGCCAGCAGCTTTCGACAGGGGAACACTGAAGCTTTCTTT. Protein product: CASSFRQGNTEAFF.

This chain links TRBV20-1 with TRBJ2-7; possibly TRBD2 for D (5 bases). The CDR3 loop spans 13 amino acids. CDR1 is DFQATT and CDR2 is SNEGSKA in the germline V gene (reference sequence). V was pared by 6 bases and J by 7 bases, with 19 bases between. CDR3 coding DNA: TGCAGTGCCGGGAAACCTAAGTTCGGTGAGCAGTACTTC. Translated: CSAGKPKFGEQYF.

Concerning this clonotype itself: This sequence may be a read error, since a much larger clone differs from it by one base. The chain couples TRBV28 to TRBJ2-7; TRBD2 might be the D (6 bases). The germline CDR1 and CDR2 sequences are MDHEN and SYDVKM. The CDR3 extends over 14 amino acids. Between the trimmed V and J ends, which lost 6 bases and 2 bases, there was a span of 14 bases. Here the CDR3 reads CASSLREDTYEQYF. The CDR3 DNA is TGTGCCAGCAGCTTAAGGGAGGATACCTACGAGCAGTACTTC.

This clonotype was observed many times. This sequence joins TRBV7-6 and TRBJ2-3, with 8 bases that match TRBD2. CDR1 and CDR2 (germline): SGHVS, FNYEAQ. The ends lost 1 base at V and 1 base at J; junction bases unmatched: 4. The CDR3 is 16 residues long. CDR3 nucleotides: TGTGCCAGCAGCTTAGGAGCAGCGGGGGGCACAGATACGCAGTATTTT. Protein product: CASSLGAAGGTDTQYF. The whole variable domain, filled in from reference TRBV7-6 and TRBJ2-3, reads GAGVSQSPRYKVTKRGQDVALRCDPISGHVSLYWYRQALGQGPEFLTYFNYEAQQDKSGLPNDRFSAERPEGSISTLTIQRTEQRDSAMYRCASSLGAAGGTDTQYFGPGTRLTVL.

This clonotype was seen at least ten times. The chain combines TRBV6-6 with TRBJ2-2; D remains ambiguous. Trimming cost V 2 bases and J 6 bases, with 4 bases left between them. This CDR3 contains 12 residues. Germline V CDR1 and CDR2: MNHNY, SVGAGI (reference sequence). The CDR3 DNA follows: TGTGCCAGCAGTTACGGCCCCGGGGAGCTGTTTTTT. Amino acid sequence: CASSYGPGELFF.

This clonotype was seen ten or more times. The chain recombines TRBV7-2 with TRBJ1-1, with D maybe TRBD1 (6 bases). The CDR3 extends over 16 amino acids. Trimming took 2 bases from V and 1 from J, leaving 14 bases between them. Germline V CDR1 and CDR2: SGHTA, FQGNSA. The CDR3 DNA sequence: TGTGCCAGCAGCTTAAACAGGGTGGGTAGGAACACTGAAGCTTTCTTT. Encoded protein: CASSLNRVGRNTEAFF.

The rearrangement joins TRBV27 to TRBJ2-7, with a tentative D call TRBD2 (6 bases). The V gene's germline CDR1 is MNHEY and CDR2 SMNVEV (reference sequence). The CDR3 has 12 amino acids. Between the trimmed V and J ends, which lost 3 bases and 6 bases, there was a span of 9 bases. CDR3 loop: CASSFKGGEQYF. The DNA of the CDR3 is TGTGCCAGCAGTTTCAAGGGAGGCGAGCAGTACTTC.

The chain links TRBV20-1 to TRBJ1-5; no reliable D call. The ends were cut back, 4 bases at V and 4 bases at J, with 20 bases in the middle. The CDR3 runs 16 residues. Germline V gives CDR1 DFQATT, CDR2 SNEGSKA (reference sequence). The CDR3 DNA reads as TGCAGTGCTAAAGGCCCACGAGAAACAACTAATCAGCCCCAGCATTTT. Its protein product is CSAKGPRETTNQPQHF.

This clonotype was picked up many times. CDR3 sequence reads: CATSGEATGRYNEQFF. In DNA form, the CDR3 reads TGTGCCACCAGTGGAGAGGCGACAGGACGTTACAATGAGCAGTTCTTC. The chain has TRBV24-1 and TRBJ2-1; the D gene is possibly TRBD1 (6 bases). Germline V gives CDR1 KGHDR, CDR2 SFDVKD. Deletions cut 5 bases from V and 4 bases from J, with 17 bases between. The CDR3 runs to 16 residues.

In its sample, this clonotype was seen many times. This rearrangement joins TRBV27 to TRBJ2-1; a weak D match, TRBD2 (6 bases). The V end lost 6 bases, the J end lost 6 bases, and 12 bases lay between the germline ends. Germline V gives CDR1 MNHEY, CDR2 SMNVEV (reference sequence). This CDR3 spans 13 amino acids. The chain's CDR3 is CASSRGTLNEQFF. The DNA for the CDR3 is TGTGCCAGCAGCCGCGGGACGCTCAATGAGCAGTTCTTC.

This clonotype was seen ten or more times. V gene TRBV4-1 combines with J gene TRBJ1-3; D is undetermined. The CDR3 sequence is 21 residues long. The germline CDR1 and CDR2 sequences are MGHRA and YSYEKL. The germline V and J ends were trimmed by 0 bases and 3 bases, with 27 bases remaining between them. The CDR3 DNA is TGCGCCAGCAGCCAAGATCTGACCGGGATTATAATTGGATGTTGTGGAAACACCATATATTTT. Its protein is CASSQDLTGIIIGCCGNTIYF.

This clonotype was counted at least ten times. The V call is TRBV7-9, the J call TRBJ1-3; D might be TRBD1 (5 bases). Germline V gives CDR1 SEHNR, CDR2 FQNEAQ (reference sequence). The CDR3 contains 15 residues. V was cut by 5 bases and J by 0 bases, with 11 bases left in between. Here the CDR3 DNA reads TGTGCCAGCAGCCCGGGACCTTTCTCTGGAAACACCATATATTTT. This sequence encodes CASSPGPFSGNTIYF.

A few counts support this clonotype. The rearrangement links TRBV15 to TRBJ2-5; 13 bases align to TRBD2. The CDR3 runs 15 residues. The germline V gene has CDR1 LNHNV and CDR2 YYDKDF (reference sequence). Trimming cost V 5 bases and J 3 bases; bases outside gene matches: 3. The chain's CDR3 is CATSPGTSGKETQYF. The CDR3 nucleotides read TGTGCCACCAGCCCCGGGACTAGCGGGAAAGAGACCCAGTACTTC.

This clonotype was detected only a few times. The chain employs TRBV19 and TRBJ2-2; TRBD2 agrees at 8 bases. V gave up 3 bases and J gave up 3 bases; unmatched junction bases: 3. Germline values: CDR1 LNHDA, CDR2 SQIVND (reference sequence). The CDR3 is made up of 15 amino acids. As DNA, the CDR3 is TGTGCCAGTAGTATGGTAGCGGGGTACACCGGGGAGCTGTTTTTT. Its protein product is CASSMVAGYTGELFF.

The chain carries TRBV27 and TRBJ2-7, with no clear D. Germline V gene data show CDR1 as MNHEY and CDR2 as SMNVEV (reference sequence). The V and J ends lost 3 bases and 2 bases respectively, with 14 bases between them. This CDR3 is 15 amino acids long. The CDR3 coding sequence is TGTGCCAGCAGTTTTTTAAGGGCAACCCCCTACGAGCAGTACTTC. Amino acids: CASSFLRATPYEQYF.

The genes are TRBV7-3 and TRBJ1-3; 12 bases match TRBD1. In germline, CDR1 is SGHTA, CDR2 FQGTGA. This CDR3 is 17 amino acids long. J lost 4 bases, V lost 7 bases, and 11 bases had no gene match. The CDR3 reads CASNSPGQGAAGNTIYF. The CDR3 coding sequence is TGTGCCAGCAACTCACCGGGACAGGGGGCGGCCGGAAACACCATATATTTT.

This chain connects TRBV19 to TRBJ2-7, with D maybe TRBD2 (5 bases). V lost 6 bases and J 6 bases, leaving 18 bases between the germline ends. Germline values: CDR1 LNHDA, CDR2 SQIVND (reference sequence). The CDR3 length is 14 residues. The CDR3 region is CASRPAVGGGEQYF. The CDR3, as DNA: TGTGCCAGTAGGCCAGCGGTGGGCGGCGGCGAGCAGTACTTC.

This clonotype has only a few counts. This sequence joins TRBV24-1 and TRBJ1-2; TRBD1 might be the D (5 bases). CDR1 and CDR2 from the germline V gene are KGHDR and SFDVKD. This CDR3 spans 14 amino acids. Between the trimmed V and J ends, which lost 3 bases and 4 bases, there was a span of 11 bases. The CDR3 loop reads CATSDPGQLYGYTF. CDR3 bases: TGTGCCACCAGTGATCCGGGGCAGCTCTATGGCTACACCTTC.

Points on this clonotype: Since a far larger clone is one base different, this is likely a read error. The genes are TRBV12-3 or TRBV12-4 and TRBJ2-1; D not resolved. CDR3 length: 12 amino acids. The CDR3: CACSLGSNEQFF. Here the CDR3 DNA reads TGTGCCTGCAGTTTAGGCTCTAATGAGCAGTTCTTC.

This rearrangement joins TRBV19 to TRBJ1-5; a possible D gene is TRBD1 (6 bases). Germline V lookup: CDR1 LNHDA, CDR2 SQIVND (reference sequence). CDR3 length: 15 residues. The ends were cut back, 2 bases at V and 4 bases at J, with 12 bases in the middle. CDR3 region: CASSIRAGVNQPQHF. CDR3 DNA sequence: TGTGCCAGTAGTATAAGGGCAGGGGTGAATCAGCCCCAGCATTTT.

The V call is TRBV20-1, the J call TRBJ1-1; D uncertain. V lost 5 bases and J lost 0, with 16 bases in between. The CDR3 has 15 amino acids. Germline V lookup: CDR1 DFQATT, CDR2 SNEGSKA (reference sequence). The CDR3 nucleotides read TGCAGTGCTCTCGCACTACCGCAAATGAACACTGAAGCTTTCTTT. It translates to CSALALPQMNTEAFF.

This clonotype was counted between two and nine times. V is TRBV15 and J is TRBJ2-3; 10 nucleotides match TRBD2. CDR3 length: 16 amino acids. Unmatched junction bases numbered 2, after V lost 1 base and J lost 1 base. CDR1 and CDR2 (germline): LNHNV, YYDKDF (reference sequence). The CDR3 bases are TGTGCCACCAGCAGAGCCACTAGCGGGGGCACAGATACGCAGTATTTT. It codes for CATSRATSGGTDTQYF.

This clonotype was detected only a few times. The chain uses TRBV15 and TRBJ2-1; D may be TRBD1 (6 bases). Trimming removed 2 bases from V and 0 bases from J, with 17 bases in between. The CDR3 has 18 amino acids. CDR1 is LNHNV, CDR2 YYDKDF, per germline (reference sequence). CDR3 loop: CATSRFWGPGSSYNEQFF. The DNA of the CDR3 is TGTGCCACCAGCAGATTTTGGGGGCCAGGTAGCTCCTACAATGAGCAGTTCTTC.

This clonotype was recorded at least ten times. This chain uses TRBV7-6 with TRBJ2-1; 8 nucleotides align to TRBD2. The V segment lost 0 bases and the J segment 8 bases; nucleotides outside the gene matches: 9. Germline CDR1 and CDR2: SGHVS and FNYEAQ. The CDR3 is made up of 16 amino acids. CDR3 region: CASSLAPRGGMDEQFF. CDR3 sequence (DNA): TGTGCCAGCAGCTTAGCCCCCCGGGGGGGGATGGATGAGCAGTTCTTC. Using reference TRBV7-6 and TRBJ2-1 for the parts outside the CDR3, the full variable domain is GAGVSQSPRYKVTKRGQDVALRCDPISGHVSLYWYRQALGQGPEFLTYFNYEAQQDKSGLPNDRFSAERPEGSISTLTIQRTEQRDSAMYRCASSLAPRGGMDEQFFGPGTRLTVL.

The chain carries TRBV28 and TRBJ1-2, with 7 nucleotides matching TRBD1. Per the germline V gene, CDR1 is MDHEN and CDR2 is SYDVKM. This CDR3 comprises 12 residues. The ends lost 6 bases at V and 7 bases at J; junction bases unmatched: 5. CDR3: CASRRDSRGYTF. The CDR3 DNA reads TGTGCCAGCAGGCGGGACAGTCGTGGCTACACCTTC.

This clonotype has ten or more counts. The rearrangement links TRBV11-2 to TRBJ1-1; 7 bases are shared with TRBD1. The CDR3 sequence is 14 residues long. With 7 bases clipped from V and 2 bases from J, the junction kept 7 bases outside the gene matches. The germline gives CDR1 SGHAT, CDR2 FQNNGV. CDR3 sequence (DNA): TGTGCCAGCACCGAAACAGGGGACAACACTGAAGCTTTCTTT. Its translation: CASTETGDNTEAFF.

This clonotype was seen at least ten times. J is TRBJ1-6 and V is TRBV28; D unresolved. In germline, CDR1 is MDHEN, CDR2 SYDVKM. The length of the CDR3 is 14 residues. Trimming left V 4 bases short and J 7 bases short, with 11 bases between. The CDR3 nucleotides read TGTGCCAGCAGTTGGACTGGAACCAATTCACCCCTCCACTTT. Its protein product is CASSWTGTNSPLHF.